This T cell receptor (beta chain) was observed in a study of blood T cell repertoires in COVID-19. About the study: T cells, B-cell-depleted T cells, or PBMCs supplied cDNA or gDNA.

The germline gives CDR1 MDHEN, CDR2 SYDVKM. The length of the CDR3 is 14 residues. V dropped 4 bases and J dropped 3 bases, with 10 bases sitting between them. The table came from immunoSEQ multiplex PCR; TCRdb's copy has only in-frame clones and leaves some out. The table shows approximately 300,000 clones, with 85% to 90% occurring only once. Source material: peripheral blood. This sequence was found in a woman between 50 and 59 years old with COVID-19, enrolled during active disease. The chain is built from TRBV28 and TRBJ1-5; D ambiguous. CDR3 sequence: CASSWAISNQPQHF. The CDR3 coding sequence is TGTGCCAGCAGTTGGGCTATATCCAATCAGCCCCAGCATTTT.